Listed below are T cell receptor beta chains from one sample, sequenced in a study of cytomegalovirus exposure and HLA in healthy donors. Clones were sequenced by immunoSEQ multiplex PCR, and TCRdb holds only the in-frame ones, with some missing. The sample comprises around 120,000 clones, 70% to 85% of which are singletons, and approximately 3% rests with the top ten. Sequences were obtained from PBMCs. Source of these receptors: a woman in her forties in good health and CMV-seronegative. Both conserved end residues are part of each CDR3. Each record gives: CDR3 DNA, CDR3 protein, clone size, V gene, J gene, D gene. A D gene is named only where the DNA matches it firmly. Rows may omit the clone size; those that give it use once, few, many or a size class.

cdr3_nt: TGTGCCAGCAGCTTGATGGGGGCAGGGGCGAGGACTGAAGCTTTCTTT
cdr3_aa: CASSLMGAGARTEAFF
clone_size: once
v_call: TRBV5-6
j_call: TRBJ1-1
d_call: -

cdr3_nt: TGTGCCAGCAGCTTTGGCCCTCAGGCACAAGCCTATGGCTACACCTTC
cdr3_aa: CASSFGPQAQAYGYTF
clone_size: -
v_call: TRBV7-9
j_call: TRBJ1-2
d_call: -

cdr3_nt: TGTGCCAGCTCACCACCAGGGGTGGATGGCTACACCTTC
cdr3_aa: CASSPPGVDGYTF
clone_size: few
v_call: TRBV18
j_call: TRBJ1-2
d_call: -

cdr3_nt: TGTGCCAGCAGCGTAGGTGGGGGGCTAGCGGTTAGCCACAATGAGCAGTTCTTC
cdr3_aa: CASSVGGGLAVSHNEQFF
clone_size: -
v_call: TRBV9
j_call: TRBJ2-1
d_call: -

cdr3_nt: TGTGCCAGCAGTTTTGGACAGTACAATGAGCAGTTCTTC
cdr3_aa: CASSFGQYNEQFF
clone_size: -
v_call: TRBV7-8
j_call: TRBJ2-1
d_call: -

cdr3_nt: TGTGCCAGCAGTTGGAGGACGGCGTTCTATGGCTACACCTTC
cdr3_aa: CASSWRTAFYGYTF
clone_size: -
v_call: TRBV28
j_call: TRBJ1-2
d_call: -

cdr3_nt: TGCAGCGTTGAAGGGACAGGGAACACTGAAGCTTTCTTT
cdr3_aa: CSVEGTGNTEAFF
clone_size: -
v_call: TRBV29-1
j_call: TRBJ1-1
d_call: TRBD1

cdr3_nt: TGTGCCAGCAGCCCCAGGACATTAAGGGGGGAGCAGTACTTC
cdr3_aa: CASSPRTLRGEQYF
clone_size: -
v_call: TRBV7-9
j_call: TRBJ2-7
d_call: -

cdr3_nt: TGTGCCTGGAGTTCCCCGGACAGGGTCCACACTGAAGCTTTCTTT
cdr3_aa: CAWSSPDRVHTEAFF
clone_size: -
v_call: TRBV30
j_call: TRBJ1-1
d_call: TRBD1

cdr3_nt: TGTGCCAGTATCCGGACTAGCGGGGCCCATGATACGCAGTATTTT
cdr3_aa: CASIRTSGAHDTQYF
clone_size: -
v_call: TRBV7-9
j_call: TRBJ2-3
d_call: TRBD2

cdr3_nt: TGTGCCTTCAACAGGGGGCGAACTGGAAACACCATATATTTT
cdr3_aa: CAFNRGRTGNTIYF
clone_size: -
v_call: TRBV30
j_call: TRBJ1-3
d_call: TRBD1

cdr3_nt: TGCAGCGTCGATAGGACAGGGGGGAGGGATGAGCAGTTCTTC
cdr3_aa: CSVDRTGGRDEQFF
clone_size: -
v_call: TRBV29-1
j_call: TRBJ2-1
d_call: TRBD1

cdr3_nt: TGTGCCAGCAGCGTGACAGGGGGTGATTTTAACACTGAAGCTTTCTTT
cdr3_aa: CASSVTGGDFNTEAFF
clone_size: -
v_call: TRBV9
j_call: TRBJ1-1
d_call: TRBD1

cdr3_nt: TGTGCCAGCAGCTCAACGACAGGGTATAATTCACCCCTCCACTTT
cdr3_aa: CASSSTTGYNSPLHF
clone_size: -
v_call: TRBV13
j_call: TRBJ1-6
d_call: TRBD1

cdr3_nt: TGCGCCAGCAGCTACCTCGGGGACAGATACTACAATGAGCAGTTCTTC
cdr3_aa: CASSYLGDRYYNEQFF
clone_size: -
v_call: TRBV4-3
j_call: TRBJ2-1
d_call: TRBD1

cdr3_nt: TGTGCCAGCAGCCAAGTCAGGGCTTATGGAAACACCATATATTTT
cdr3_aa: CASSQVRAYGNTIYF
clone_size: once
v_call: TRBV14
j_call: TRBJ1-3
d_call: -

cdr3_nt: TGTGCCAGCTCACCACAGGGGCCCCAAGAGACCCAGTACTTC
cdr3_aa: CASSPQGPQETQYF
clone_size: -
v_call: TRBV18
j_call: TRBJ2-5
d_call: -

cdr3_nt: TGCAGCGCCCAAGGGACAGGGACCGGGGAGCTGTTTTTT
cdr3_aa: CSAQGTGTGELFF
clone_size: -
v_call: TRBV29-1
j_call: TRBJ2-2
d_call: TRBD1

cdr3_nt: TGCGCCAGCAGCTTGCTCCGCAATGAGCAGTTCTTC
cdr3_aa: CASSLLRNEQFF
clone_size: -
v_call: TRBV5-1
j_call: TRBJ2-1
d_call: -

cdr3_nt: TGTGCCAGCAGCCAAGCTGGGGGGGCAGGGACAGATACGCAGTATTTT
cdr3_aa: CASSQAGGAGTDTQYF
clone_size: -
v_call: TRBV7-2
j_call: TRBJ2-3
d_call: -

cdr3_nt: TGTGCCAGCAGCCCGCTCTCGACTAGCGGGAGATTCTATGAGCAGTTCTTC
cdr3_aa: CASSPLSTSGRFYEQFF
clone_size: -
v_call: TRBV7-9
j_call: TRBJ2-1
d_call: TRBD2

cdr3_nt: TGCGCCAGCACCTCAGGAGTGTCAGGGGACACAGATACGCAGTATTTT
cdr3_aa: CASTSGVSGDTDTQYF
clone_size: -
v_call: TRBV10-1
j_call: TRBJ2-3
d_call: -

cdr3_nt: TGCGCCAGCAGCTTGGGACAGGGGGACGCCGGCGAAAAACTGTTTTTT
cdr3_aa: CASSLGQGDAGEKLFF
clone_size: -
v_call: TRBV5-1
j_call: TRBJ1-4
d_call: TRBD1

cdr3_nt: TGCGCCAGCAGCCAAGTCCCATCGGCTAGCGGGGGTAACGAGCAGTACTTC
cdr3_aa: CASSQVPSASGGNEQYF
clone_size: -
v_call: TRBV4-1
j_call: TRBJ2-7
d_call: TRBD2

cdr3_nt: TGTGCCAGCTCACTTGGGACTTGGGACAGTAATTCACCCCTCCACTTT
cdr3_aa: CASSLGTWDSNSPLHF
clone_size: -
v_call: TRBV18
j_call: TRBJ1-6
d_call: TRBD1

cdr3_nt: TGTGCCGCGAGTATAGGGGGCGTCGGGCAGCCCCAGCATTTT
cdr3_aa: CAASIGGVGQPQHF
clone_size: -
v_call: TRBV6-1
j_call: TRBJ1-5
d_call: TRBD1